Listed below are T cell receptor beta chains from one sample, sequenced in a study of cytomegalovirus exposure and HLA in healthy donors. Measured with immunoSEQ multiplex PCR; TCRdb has only the in-frame clones, and not every one. This table has 120,000 or so clones, about 63% appearing once. Source material: PBMCs. Receptors were obtained from a man younger than 45 in good health and CMV-seropositive. The CDR3 runs from the conserved cysteine through the conserved F or W. The order of the fields is D gene, clone size, V gene, J gene, CDR3 protein, CDR3 DNA. The D gene is left open where the match is weak. Clone size is stated in some rows and not others, as once, few, many or a class when expanded.

>TRBD2|-|TRBV29-1|TRBJ2-7
CSVGRTSGSEPYEQYF
TGCAGCGTTGGCCGGACTAGCGGGAGTGAACCCTACGAGCAGTACTTC
>TRBD1|-|TRBV7-2|TRBJ2-7
CASSSNLRTGGAYEQYF
TGTGCCAGCAGCTCAAACCTCCGGACAGGGGGCGCCTACGAGCAGTACTTC
>TRBD2|once|TRBV7-9|TRBJ2-2
CASSLVAGGTGELFF
TGTGCCAGCAGCTTAGTAGCGGGAGGGACCGGGGAGCTGTTTTTT
>TRBD1|-|TRBV28|TRBJ2-7
CASSSNRGQGEQYF
TGTGCCAGCAGTTCAAACAGGGGGCAGGGCGAGCAGTACTTC
>TRBD1|-|TRBV7-9|TRBJ1-4
CASSLVSGQVEKLFF
TGTGCCAGCAGCTTAGTTTCGGGACAGGTGGAAAAACTGTTTTTT
>-|-|TRBV15|TRBJ1-2
CATSTDKGDYGYTF
TGTGCCACCAGCACAGATAAGGGGGACTATGGCTACACCTTC
>TRBD1|few|TRBV5-6|TRBJ1-4
CASSLGQGVTTNEKLFF
TGTGCCAGCAGCTTGGGACAGGGGGTTACAACTAATGAAAAACTGTTTTTT
>TRBD1|-|TRBV4-3|TRBJ2-6
CASSQDPHQTGSYSGANVLTF
TGCGCCAGCAGCCAAGACCCTCACCAGACAGGGTCCTACTCCGGGGCCAACGTCCTGACTTTC
>TRBD1|-|TRBV18|TRBJ1-5
CASSPQGAPGQPQHF
TGTGCCAGCTCACCACAGGGGGCCCCAGGTCAGCCCCAGCATTTT
>-|-|TRBV5-1|TRBJ1-2
CASSLQENYGYTF
TGCGCCAGCAGCTTACAGGAGAACTATGGCTACACCTTC
>-|-|TRBV7-3|TRBJ2-5
CASSLTGSRETQYF
TGTGCCAGCAGCTTAACGGGTAGCCGGGAGACCCAGTACTTC
>-|-|TRBV18|TRBJ1-1
CASSPTRANTEAFF
TGTGCCAGCTCACCAACGAGAGCGAACACTGAAGCTTTCTTT
>-|-|TRBV9|TRBJ2-2
CASSVEQDGLSWTGELFF
TGTGCCAGCAGCGTAGAACAGGACGGCTTAAGTTGGACCGGGGAGCTGTTTTTT
>-|-|TRBV6-1|TRBJ1-2
CASSVGPGLGYGYTF
TGTGCCAGCAGTGTCGGCCCAGGGTTAGGCTATGGCTACACCTTC
>-|-|TRBV2|TRBJ1-2
CAILTDSNYGYTF
TGTGCCATATTGACAGACTCTAACTATGGCTACACCTTC
>-|few|TRBV5-1|TRBJ1-2
CASSLTGFDYGYTF
TGCGCCAGCAGCTTAACAGGGTTTGACTATGGCTACACCTTC
>TRBD2|-|TRBV7-9|TRBJ2-5
CSSSTGLAGPQETQYF
TGTTCCAGCAGCACCGGACTAGCGGGCCCCCAAGAGACCCAGTACTTC
>-|-|TRBV5-1|TRBJ1-1
CASSLAGGAMNTEAFF
TGCGCCAGCAGCTTGGCCGGTGGGGCCATGAACACTGAAGCTTTCTTT
>-|-|TRBV30|TRBJ1-1
CAWRTGQAFF
TGTGCCTGGAGGACAGGCCAAGCTTTCTTT
>-|-|TRBV7-9|TRBJ1-1
CASSLRGANTEAFF
TGTGCCAGCAGCTTAAGGGGCGCGAACACTGAAGCTTTCTTT
>TRBD1|-|TRBV5-1|TRBJ1-1
CASSFGTGMNTEAFF
TGCGCCAGCAGCTTCGGGACAGGTATGAACACTGAAGCTTTCTTT
>-|once|TRBV9|TRBJ1-3
CASSVATAGNTIYF
TGTGCCAGCAGCGTAGCCACAGCTGGAAACACCATATATTTT
>-|few|TRBV6-5|TRBJ1-5
CASSYWRGGQPQHF
TGTGCCAGCAGTTACTGGCGGGGAGGTCAGCCCCAGCATTTT
>-|-|TRBV21-1|TRBJ2-1
CASTSGLAYNEQFF
TGTGCCAGCACCTCGGGACTAGCCTACAATGAGCAGTTCTTC
>TRBD1|-|TRBV18|TRBJ2-7
CASSVDRDRAYEQYF
TGTGCCAGCTCAGTCGACCGGGACAGGGCCTACGAGCAGTACTTC
>-|-|TRBV11-2|TRBJ1-1
CASSQGLRKTEAFF
TGTGCCAGCAGCCAGGGGTTGAGAAAAACTGAAGCTTTCTTT
>-|-|TRBV2|TRBJ1-2
CASSNTPNYGHTF
TGTGCCAGCAGTAATACACCCAACTATGGCCACACCTTC
>TRBD1|-|TRBV11-3|TRBJ2-3
CASSLRGTGADTQYF
TGTGCCAGCAGCTTAAGGGGGACAGGCGCAGATACGCAGTATTTT
>-|-|TRBV5-1|TRBJ1-3
CASAPGDSGNTIYF
TGCGCCAGCGCCCCAGGTGACTCTGGAAACACCATATATTTT
>-|-|TRBV5-1|TRBJ1-1
CASRGLQDTEAFF
TGCGCCAGCAGGGGGCTCCAGGACACTGAAGCTTTCTTT
>TRBD2|medium-sized|TRBV6-1|TRBJ2-7
CASSERLAGAYEQYF
TGTGCCAGCAGTGAACGGCTAGCGGGAGCCTACGAGCAGTACTTC
>-|-|TRBV6-1|TRBJ2-7
CASSEAPQDYSYEQYF
TGTGCCAGCAGTGAAGCGCCCCAGGACTACTCCTACGAGCAGTACTTC
>-|-|TRBV27|TRBJ2-1
CASSSPSGWGDEQFF
TGTGCCAGCAGTTCCCCCAGCGGGTGGGGTGATGAGCAGTTCTTC
>-|-|TRBV9|TRBJ2-2
CASSVDPIQGSYTGELFF
TGTGCCAGCAGCGTAGATCCAATCCAGGGGTCCTACACCGGGGAGCTGTTTTTT
>-|once|TRBV29-1|TRBJ1-1
CSVEDPDRWNTEAFF
TGCAGCGTTGAAGACCCTGACAGGTGGAACACTGAAGCTTTCTTT
>-|-|TRBV25-1|TRBJ2-2
CASRRPGTLNTGELFF
TGTGCCAGCCGCCGACCCGGGACTTTGAACACCGGGGAGCTGTTTTTT
>-|few|TRBV5-4|TRBJ2-1
CASSLPTRKGDEQFF
TGTGCCAGCAGCTTGCCCACCCGCAAGGGGGATGAGCAGTTCTTC
>TRBD1|once|TRBV27|TRBJ1-5
CASSSGTGAFEPQHF
TGTGCCAGCAGTTCGGGGACAGGGGCCTTTGAGCCCCAGCATTTT
>TRBD1|once|TRBV29-1|TRBJ1-1
CSVSGQQNTEAFF
TGCAGCGTCTCGGGACAGCAAAACACTGAAGCTTTCTTT
>-|-|TRBV9|TRBJ1-1
CASAATVNTEAFF
TGTGCCAGCGCTGCGACTGTTAACACTGAAGCTTTCTTT
>-|-|TRBV10-2|TRBJ2-7
CASRGDRYEQYF
TGCGCCAGCAGGGGCGACCGTTACGAGCAGTACTTC
>-|-|TRBV2|TRBJ2-1
CASAQYNEQFF
TGTGCCAGCGCCCAGTACAATGAGCAGTTCTTC
>TRBD2|-|TRBV5-6|TRBJ2-1
CASSWAGGVSYNEQFF
TGTGCCAGCAGCTGGGCGGGGGGGGTCTCCTACAATGAGCAGTTCTTC
>TRBD1|few|TRBV2|TRBJ1-2
CASQTGQAYGYTF
TGTGCCAGCCAGACGGGACAGGCCTATGGCTACACCTTC
>TRBD1|-|TRBV9|TRBJ2-7
CASSVRGGAWAEQYF
TGTGCCAGCAGCGTAAGAGGGGGCGCTTGGGCCGAGCAGTACTTC
>-|-|TRBV6-1|TRBJ1-6
CASTPQGLNNSPLHF
TGTGCCAGCACCCCCCAAGGACTGAATAATTCACCCCTCCACTTT
>-|few|TRBV27|TRBJ2-5
CASSPLGGSETQYF
TGTGCCAGCAGTCCCCTTGGGGGGAGCGAGACCCAGTACTTC
>TRBD1|few|TRBV27|TRBJ2-1
CASSSRTGRIEQFF
TGTGCCAGCAGTTCCCGGACAGGGAGGATTGAGCAGTTCTTC
>-|-|TRBV27|TRBJ2-5
CASSLYTGSGTQYF
TGTGCCAGCAGTTTATATACGGGAAGTGGGACCCAGTACTTC
>TRBD1|-|TRBV2|TRBJ2-5
CASSGQGSAETQYF
TGTGCCAGCAGCGGACAGGGTTCGGCAGAGACCCAGTACTTC
>-|-|TRBV30|TRBJ2-1
CAWSKLGVFRRDEQFF
TGTGCCTGGAGCAAGTTAGGAGTCTTTAGGAGAGACGAGCAGTTCTTC
>-|-|TRBV5-1|TRBJ2-1
CASSSGGAGKYNEQFF
TGCGCCAGCAGCTCCGGAGGGGCGGGCAAATACAATGAGCAGTTCTTC
>TRBD1|-|TRBV28|TRBJ2-7
CASSSPGTGVGEQYF
TGTGCCAGCAGTTCCCCCGGGACAGGGGTCGGCGAGCAGTACTTC